This T cell receptor (beta chain) is from a study of cytomegalovirus exposure and HLA in healthy donors. Turning to the study itself: Among the approximately 400 genotyped donors, 65% to 85% were placed in the Caucasian-associated ancestry cluster.

The V and J ends lost 2 bases and 6 bases respectively, with 10 bases between them. Germline CDR1 and CDR2: SQVTM and ANQGSEA. CDR3 length: 12 amino acids. The PCR contained 60 Vbeta and 13 Jbeta primers. Assay: immunoSEQ multiplex PCR; the TCRdb copy retains only in-frame clones and omits some. Seen here are 100,000 to 150,000 clones, 77% observed once, and the top ten hold approximately 4.2%. At collection, donors were nominally healthy, but unrecorded immune exposures were probable. The sequence derives from a male donor in good health and CMV-seropositive. The rearrangement links TRBV29-1 to TRBJ1-1; D possibly corresponds to TRBD1 (6 bases). What was sequenced was PBMCs. The CDR3 protein is CSVEQGLAEAFF. The CDR3 coding sequence is TGCAGCGTTGAACAGGGGTTGGCTGAAGCTTTCTTT.